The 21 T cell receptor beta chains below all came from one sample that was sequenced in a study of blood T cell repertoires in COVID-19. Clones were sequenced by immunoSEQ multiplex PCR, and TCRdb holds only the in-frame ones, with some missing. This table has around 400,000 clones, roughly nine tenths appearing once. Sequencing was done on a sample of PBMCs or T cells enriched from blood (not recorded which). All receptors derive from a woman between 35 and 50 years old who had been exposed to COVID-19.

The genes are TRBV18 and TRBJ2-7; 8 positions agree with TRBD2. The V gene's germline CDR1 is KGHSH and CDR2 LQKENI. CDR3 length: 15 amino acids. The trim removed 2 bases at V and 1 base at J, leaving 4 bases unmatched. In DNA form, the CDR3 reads TGTGCCAGCTCACCAGTTCCGGGGGGGTCCTACGAGCAGTACTTC. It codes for CASSPVPGGSYEQYF.

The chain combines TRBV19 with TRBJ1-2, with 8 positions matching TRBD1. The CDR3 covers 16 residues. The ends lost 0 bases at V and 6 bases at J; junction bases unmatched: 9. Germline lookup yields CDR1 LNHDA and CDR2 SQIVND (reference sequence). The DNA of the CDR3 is TGTGCCAGTAGTATAGATCGAAGGCAGGGGGCTCATGGCTACACCTTC. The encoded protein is CASSIDRRQGAHGYTF.

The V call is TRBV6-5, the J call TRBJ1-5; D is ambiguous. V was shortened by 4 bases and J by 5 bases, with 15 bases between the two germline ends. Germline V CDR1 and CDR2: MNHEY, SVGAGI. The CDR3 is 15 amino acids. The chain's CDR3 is CASSFSTQPHQPQHF. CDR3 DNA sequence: TGTGCCAGCAGTTTTTCAACACAACCCCATCAGCCCCAGCATTTT.

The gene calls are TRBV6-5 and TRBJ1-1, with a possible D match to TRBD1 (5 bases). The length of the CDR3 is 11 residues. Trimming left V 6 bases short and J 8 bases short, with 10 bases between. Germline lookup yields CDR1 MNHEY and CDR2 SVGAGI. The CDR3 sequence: CASSDSREAFF. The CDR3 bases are TGTGCCAGCAGCGACAGTAGGGAAGCTTTCTTT.

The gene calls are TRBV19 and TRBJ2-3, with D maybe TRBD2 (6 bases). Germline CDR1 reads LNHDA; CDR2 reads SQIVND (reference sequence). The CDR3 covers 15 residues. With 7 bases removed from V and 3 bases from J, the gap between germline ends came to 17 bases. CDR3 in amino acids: CASTPTGGRTDTQYF. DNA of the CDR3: TGTGCCAGTACCCCTACCGGGGGACGAACAGATACGCAGTATTTT.

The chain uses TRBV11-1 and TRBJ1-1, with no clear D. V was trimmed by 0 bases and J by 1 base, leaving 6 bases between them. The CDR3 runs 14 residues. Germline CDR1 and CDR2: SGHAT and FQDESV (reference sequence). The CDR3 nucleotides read TGTGCCAGCAGCTTAGCGTCGGGGAACACTGAAGCTTTCTTT. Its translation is CASSLASGNTEAFF. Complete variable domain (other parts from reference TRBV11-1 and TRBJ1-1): EAEVAQSPRYKITEKSQAVAFWCDPISGHATLYWYRQILGQGPELLVQFQDESVVDDSQLPKDRFSAERLKGVDSTLKIQPAELGDSAMYLCASSLASGNTEAFFGQGTRLTVV.

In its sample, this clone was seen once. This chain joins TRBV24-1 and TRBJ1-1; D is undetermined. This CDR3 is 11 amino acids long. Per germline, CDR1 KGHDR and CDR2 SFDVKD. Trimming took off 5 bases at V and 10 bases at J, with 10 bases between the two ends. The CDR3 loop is CATSVAGVAFF. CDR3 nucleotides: TGTGCCACCAGTGTCGCAGGCGTAGCTTTCTTT.

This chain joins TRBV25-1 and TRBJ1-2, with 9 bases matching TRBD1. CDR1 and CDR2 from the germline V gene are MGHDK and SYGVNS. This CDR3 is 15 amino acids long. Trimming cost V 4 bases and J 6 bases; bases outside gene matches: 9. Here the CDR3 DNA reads TGTGCCAGCAGTGGGGTGGGACAGGGAGGAGATGGCTACACCTTC. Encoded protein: CASSGVGQGGDGYTF.

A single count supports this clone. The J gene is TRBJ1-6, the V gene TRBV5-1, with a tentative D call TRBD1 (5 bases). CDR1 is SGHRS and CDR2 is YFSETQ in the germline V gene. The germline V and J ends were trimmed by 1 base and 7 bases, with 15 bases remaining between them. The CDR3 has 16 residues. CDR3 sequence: CASSLTAGSMNSPLHF. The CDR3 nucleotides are TGCGCCAGCAGCTTGACAGCAGGGTCCATGAATTCACCCCTCCACTTT. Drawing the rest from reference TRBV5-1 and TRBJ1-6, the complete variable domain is KAGVTQTPRYLIKTRGQQVTLSCSPISGHRSVSWYQQTPGQGLQFLFEYFSETQRNKGNFPGRFSGRQFSNSRSEMNVSTLELGDSALYLCASSLTAGSMNSPLHFGNGTRLTVT.

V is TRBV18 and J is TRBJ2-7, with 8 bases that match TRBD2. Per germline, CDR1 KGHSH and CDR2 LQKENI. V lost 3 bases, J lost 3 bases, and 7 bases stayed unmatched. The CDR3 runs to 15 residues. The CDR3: CASSPPGGGFYEQYF. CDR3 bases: TGTGCCAGCTCACCGCCAGGCGGGGGGTTCTACGAGCAGTACTTC.

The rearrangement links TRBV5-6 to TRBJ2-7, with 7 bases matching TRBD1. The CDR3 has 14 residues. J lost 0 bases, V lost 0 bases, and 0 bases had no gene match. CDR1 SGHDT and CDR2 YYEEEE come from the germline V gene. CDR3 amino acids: CASSLGDSSYEQYF. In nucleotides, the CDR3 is TGTGCCAGCAGCTTGGGGGACAGCTCCTACGAGCAGTACTTC.

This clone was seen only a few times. CDR3 coding DNA: TGTGCCTGGACCATCTCTGGGGCCAACGTCCTGACTTTC. Translation: CAWTISGANVLTF. The V call is TRBV30, the J call TRBJ2-6; D remains unclear. Germline CDR1 and CDR2: GTSNPN and SVGIG (reference sequence). V lost 4 bases and J lost 0, with 4 bases in between. The CDR3 is 13 residues long.

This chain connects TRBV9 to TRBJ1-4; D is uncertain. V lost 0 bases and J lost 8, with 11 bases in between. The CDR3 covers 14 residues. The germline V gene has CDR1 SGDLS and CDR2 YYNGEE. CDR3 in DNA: TGTGCCAGCAGCGTAGTAGGAGGAGAGGAAAAACTGTTTTTT. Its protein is CASSVVGGEEKLFF. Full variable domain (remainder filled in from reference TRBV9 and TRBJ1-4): DSGVTQTPKHLITATGQRVTLRCSPRSGDLSVYWYQQSLDQGLQFLIQYYNGEERAKGNILERFSAQQFPDLHSELNLSSLELGDSALYFCASSVVGGEEKLFFGSGTQLSVL.

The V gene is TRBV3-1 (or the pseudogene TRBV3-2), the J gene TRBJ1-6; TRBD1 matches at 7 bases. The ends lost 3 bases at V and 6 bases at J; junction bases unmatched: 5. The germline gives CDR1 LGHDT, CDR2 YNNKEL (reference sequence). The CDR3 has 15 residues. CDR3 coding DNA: TGTGCCAGCAGCCATAGGGACAGTCTTAATTCACCCCTCCACTTT. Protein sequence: CASSHRDSLNSPLHF.

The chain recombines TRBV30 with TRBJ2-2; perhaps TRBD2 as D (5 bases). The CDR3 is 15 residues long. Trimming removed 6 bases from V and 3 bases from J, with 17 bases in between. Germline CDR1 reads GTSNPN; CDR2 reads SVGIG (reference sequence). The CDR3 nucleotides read TGTGCCTGCTCCAGGTCGGGAATATACACCGGGGAGCTGTTTTTT. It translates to CACSRSGIYTGELFF.

The DNA for the CDR3 is TGCGCCAGCAGCTTGGGGGCAGCACGACGAAAAGAGACCCAGTACTTC. Translating gives CASSLGAARRKETQYF. The chain is built from TRBV5-1 and TRBJ2-5; D uncertain. The CDR3 has 16 residues. The V end was cut by 0 bases, the J end by 3 bases, with 15 bases between. Germline V gene lookup returns CDR1 SGHRS and CDR2 YFSETQ.

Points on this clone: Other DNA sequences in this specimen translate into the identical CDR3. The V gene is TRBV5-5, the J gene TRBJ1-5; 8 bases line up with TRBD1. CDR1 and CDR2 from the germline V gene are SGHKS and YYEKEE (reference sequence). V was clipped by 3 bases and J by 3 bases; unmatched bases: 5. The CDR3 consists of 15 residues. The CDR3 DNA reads TGTGCCAGCAGCTCGACAGGGGCCCCCAATCAGCCCCAGCATTTT. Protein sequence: CASSSTGAPNQPQHF. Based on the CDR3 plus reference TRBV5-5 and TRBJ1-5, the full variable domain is DAGVTQSPTHLIKTRGQQVTLRCSPISGHKSVSWYQQVLGQGPQFIFQYYEKEERGRGNFPDRFSARQFPNYSSELNVNALLLGDSALYLCASSSTGAPNQPQHFGDGTRLSIL.

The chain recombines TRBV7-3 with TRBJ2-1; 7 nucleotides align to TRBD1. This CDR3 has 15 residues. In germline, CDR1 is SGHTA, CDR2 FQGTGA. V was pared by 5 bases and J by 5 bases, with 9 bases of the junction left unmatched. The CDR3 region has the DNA TGTGCCAGCAGCACAAACAGGGGTAATAACAATGAGCAGTTCTTC. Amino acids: CASSTNRGNNNEQFF.

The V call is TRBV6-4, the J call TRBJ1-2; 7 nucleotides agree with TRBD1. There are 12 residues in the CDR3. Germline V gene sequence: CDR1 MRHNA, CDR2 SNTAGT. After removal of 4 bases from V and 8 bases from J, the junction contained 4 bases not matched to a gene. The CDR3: CASSGDRIGYTF. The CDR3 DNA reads TGTGCCAGCAGTGGGGACAGAATCGGCTACACCTTC.

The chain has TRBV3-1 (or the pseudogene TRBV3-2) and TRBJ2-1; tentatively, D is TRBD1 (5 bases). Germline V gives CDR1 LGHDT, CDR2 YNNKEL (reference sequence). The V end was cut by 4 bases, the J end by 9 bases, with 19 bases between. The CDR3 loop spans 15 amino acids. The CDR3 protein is CASSRGGVGNSEQFF. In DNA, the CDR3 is TGTGCCAGCAGCCGGGGCGGAGTAGGCAACTCTGAGCAGTTCTTC.

Here the CDR3 reads CASHRDRSTEAFF. In nucleotides, the CDR3 is TGTGCCAGCCATCGCGACAGAAGTACTGAAGCTTTCTTT. This chain connects TRBV2 to TRBJ1-1; possibly TRBD1 for D (5 bases). The CDR3 is 13 amino acids. The V and J ends lost 8 bases and 5 bases respectively, with 15 bases between them. From germline, CDR1 is SNHLY and CDR2 FYNNEI.